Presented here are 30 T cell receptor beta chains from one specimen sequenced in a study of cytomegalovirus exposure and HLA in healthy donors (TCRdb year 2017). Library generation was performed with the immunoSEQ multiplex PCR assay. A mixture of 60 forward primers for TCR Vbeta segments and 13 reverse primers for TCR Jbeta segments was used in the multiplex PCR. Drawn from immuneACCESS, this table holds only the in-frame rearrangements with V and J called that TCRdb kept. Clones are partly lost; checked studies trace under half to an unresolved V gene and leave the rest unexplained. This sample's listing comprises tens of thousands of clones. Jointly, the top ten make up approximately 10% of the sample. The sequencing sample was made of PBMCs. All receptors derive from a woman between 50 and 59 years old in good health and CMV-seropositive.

The CDR3 loop reads CSVPGPWTSLVDEQFF. CDR3 in DNA: TGCAGCGTCCCAGGCCCCTGGACTAGCCTGGTCGATGAGCAGTTCTTC. The chain combines TRBV29-1 with TRBJ2-1, with 8 bases identical to TRBD2. The germline V gene encodes CDR1 SQVTM and CDR2 ANQGSEA. V gave up 6 bases and J gave up 8 bases; unmatched junction bases: 18. There are 16 residues in the CDR3.

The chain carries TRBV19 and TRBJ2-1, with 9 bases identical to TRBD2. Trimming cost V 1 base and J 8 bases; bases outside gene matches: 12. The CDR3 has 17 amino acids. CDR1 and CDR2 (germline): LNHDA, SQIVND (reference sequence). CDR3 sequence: CASSIGRSSGGLYEQFF. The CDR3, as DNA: TGTGCCAGTAGTATAGGACGTAGTAGCGGGGGATTATATGAGCAGTTCTTC. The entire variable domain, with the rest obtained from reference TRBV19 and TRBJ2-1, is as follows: DGGITQSPKYLFRKEGQNVTLSCEQNLNHDAMYWYRQDPGQGLRLIYYSQIVNDFQKGDIAEGYSVSREKKESFPLTVTSAQKNPTAFYLCASSIGRSSGGLYEQFFGPGTRLTVL.

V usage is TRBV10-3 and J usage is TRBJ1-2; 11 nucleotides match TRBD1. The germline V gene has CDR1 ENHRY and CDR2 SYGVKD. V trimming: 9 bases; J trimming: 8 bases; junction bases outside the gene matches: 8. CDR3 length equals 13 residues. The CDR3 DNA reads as TGTGCCATGAGGGGGGACAGGGGGGAAGGCTACACCTTC. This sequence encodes CAMRGDRGEGYTF.

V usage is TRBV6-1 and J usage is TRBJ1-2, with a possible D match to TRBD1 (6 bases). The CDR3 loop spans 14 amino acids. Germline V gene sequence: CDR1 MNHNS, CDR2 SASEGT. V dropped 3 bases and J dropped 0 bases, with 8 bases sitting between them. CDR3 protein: CASSERTANYGYTF. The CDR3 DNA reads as TGTGCCAGCAGTGAGAGGACAGCTAACTATGGCTACACCTTC.

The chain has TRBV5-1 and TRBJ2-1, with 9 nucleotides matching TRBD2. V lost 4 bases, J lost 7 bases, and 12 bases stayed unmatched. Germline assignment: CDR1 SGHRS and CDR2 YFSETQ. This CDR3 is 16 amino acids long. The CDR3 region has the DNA TGCGCCAGCAGCCCTTCGACTAGCGGCTCTTGGAATGAGCAGTTCTTC. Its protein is CASSPSTSGSWNEQFF.

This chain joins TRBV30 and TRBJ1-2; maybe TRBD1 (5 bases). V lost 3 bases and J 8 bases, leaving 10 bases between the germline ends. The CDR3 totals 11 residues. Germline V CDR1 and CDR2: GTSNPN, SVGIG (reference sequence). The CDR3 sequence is CAWRTTGGYTF. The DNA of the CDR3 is TGTGCCTGGAGAACCACAGGAGGCTACACCTTC.

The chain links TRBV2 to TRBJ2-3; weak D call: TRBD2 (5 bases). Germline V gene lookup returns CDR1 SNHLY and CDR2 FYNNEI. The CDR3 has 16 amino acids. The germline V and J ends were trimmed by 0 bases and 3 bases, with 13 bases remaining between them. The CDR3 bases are TGTGCCAGCAGTGAAGCCTCTGAGAGGGTGACAGATACGCAGTATTTT. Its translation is CASSEASERVTDTQYF.

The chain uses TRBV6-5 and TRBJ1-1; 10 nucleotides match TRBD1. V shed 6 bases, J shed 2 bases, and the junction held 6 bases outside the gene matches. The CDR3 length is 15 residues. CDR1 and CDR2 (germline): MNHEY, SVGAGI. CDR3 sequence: CASRTGTGDNTEAFF. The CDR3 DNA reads TGTGCCAGCAGAACCGGGACAGGGGACAACACTGAAGCTTTCTTT.

The CDR3 nucleotides are TGTGCCAGCAGTCCGACAGAAAACACTGAAGCTTTCTTT. Translation: CASSPTENTEAFF. The genes are TRBV27 and TRBJ1-1; a possible D gene is TRBD1 (5 bases). Germline assignment: CDR1 MNHEY and CDR2 SMNVEV (reference sequence). This CDR3 is 13 amino acids long. V was cut by 5 bases and J by 2 bases, with 9 bases left in between.

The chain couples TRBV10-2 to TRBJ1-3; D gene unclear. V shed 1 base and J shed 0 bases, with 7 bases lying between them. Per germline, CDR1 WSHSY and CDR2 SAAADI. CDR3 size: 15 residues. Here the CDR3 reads CASSEYPGSGNTIYF. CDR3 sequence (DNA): TGCGCCAGCAGTGAGTACCCCGGCTCTGGAAACACCATATATTTT.

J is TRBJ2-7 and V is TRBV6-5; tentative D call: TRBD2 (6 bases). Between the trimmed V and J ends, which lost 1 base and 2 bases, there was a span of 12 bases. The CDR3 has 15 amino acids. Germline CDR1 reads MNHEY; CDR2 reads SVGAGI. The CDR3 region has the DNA TGTGCCAGCAGTTACTTCCTCGGGGAGGCCTACGAGCAGTACTTC. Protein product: CASSYFLGEAYEQYF.

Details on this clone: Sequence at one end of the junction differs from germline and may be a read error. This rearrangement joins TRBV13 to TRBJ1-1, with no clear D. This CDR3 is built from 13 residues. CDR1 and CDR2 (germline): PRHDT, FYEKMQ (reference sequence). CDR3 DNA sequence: TGTGCCAGCAGAAGTAGTTCGAACCCTGAAGCTTTCTTT. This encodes CASRSSSNPEAFF. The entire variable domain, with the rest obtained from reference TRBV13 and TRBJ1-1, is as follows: AAGVIQSPRHLIKEKRETATLKCYPIPRHDTVYWYQQGPGQDPQFLISFYEKMQSDKGSIPDRFSAQQFSDYHSELNMSSLELGDSALYFCASRSSSNPEAFFGQGTRLTVV.

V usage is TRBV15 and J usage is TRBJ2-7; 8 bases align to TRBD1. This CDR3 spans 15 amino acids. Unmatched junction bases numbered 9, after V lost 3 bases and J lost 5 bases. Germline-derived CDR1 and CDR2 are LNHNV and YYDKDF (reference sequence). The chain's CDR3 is CATSRAGQGLHEQYF. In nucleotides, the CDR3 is TGTGCCACCAGCAGGGCCGGACAGGGACTCCACGAGCAGTACTTC.

The DNA for the CDR3 is TGCGCCAGCAGCTCCGGGTGGGGGGACTCGGGTTACAATGAGCAGTTCTTC. This gives the protein CASSSGWGDSGYNEQFF. The chain joins TRBV5-1 to TRBJ2-1, with a weak D call TRBD2 (6 bases). The V and J ends lost 3 bases and 4 bases respectively, with 20 bases between them. Per the germline V gene, CDR1 is SGHRS and CDR2 is YFSETQ. The CDR3 sequence is 17 residues long.

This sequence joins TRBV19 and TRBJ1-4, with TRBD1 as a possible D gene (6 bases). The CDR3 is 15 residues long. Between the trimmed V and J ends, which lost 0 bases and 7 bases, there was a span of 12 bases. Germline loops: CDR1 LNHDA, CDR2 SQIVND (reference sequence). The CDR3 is CASSIEGHKGEKLFF. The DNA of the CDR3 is TGTGCCAGTAGTATAGAGGGACACAAAGGTGAAAAACTGTTTTTT.

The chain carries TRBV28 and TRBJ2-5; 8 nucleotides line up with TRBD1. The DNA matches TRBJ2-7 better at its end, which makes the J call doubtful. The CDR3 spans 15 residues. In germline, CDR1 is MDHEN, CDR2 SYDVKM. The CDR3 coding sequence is TGTGCCAGCAGTTCCCGAGGGACAGGAACCTACGAGCAGTACTTC. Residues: CASSSRGTGTYEQYF.

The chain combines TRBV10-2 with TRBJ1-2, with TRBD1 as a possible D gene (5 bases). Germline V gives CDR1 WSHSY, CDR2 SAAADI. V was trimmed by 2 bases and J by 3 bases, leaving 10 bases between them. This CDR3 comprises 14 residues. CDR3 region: CASSEQGPDYGYTF. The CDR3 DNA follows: TGCGCCAGCAGTGAGCAGGGTCCGGACTATGGCTACACCTTC.

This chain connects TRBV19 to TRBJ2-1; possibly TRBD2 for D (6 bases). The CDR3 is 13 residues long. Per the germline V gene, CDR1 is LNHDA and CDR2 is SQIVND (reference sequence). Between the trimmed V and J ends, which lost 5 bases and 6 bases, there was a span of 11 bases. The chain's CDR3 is CASSGGRRNEQFF. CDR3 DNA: TGTGCCAGTAGTGGGGGGAGACGCAATGAGCAGTTCTTC. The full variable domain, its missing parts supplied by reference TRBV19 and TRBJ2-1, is DGGITQSPKYLFRKEGQNVTLSCEQNLNHDAMYWYRQDPGQGLRLIYYSQIVNDFQKGDIAEGYSVSREKKESFPLTVTSAQKNPTAFYLCASSGGRRNEQFFGPGTRLTVL.

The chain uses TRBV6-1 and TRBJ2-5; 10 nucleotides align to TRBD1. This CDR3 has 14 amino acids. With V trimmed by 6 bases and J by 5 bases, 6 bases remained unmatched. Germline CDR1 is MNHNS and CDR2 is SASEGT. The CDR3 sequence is CASRAGTGVETQYF. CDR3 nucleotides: TGTGCCAGCAGAGCCGGGACAGGGGTCGAGACCCAGTACTTC.

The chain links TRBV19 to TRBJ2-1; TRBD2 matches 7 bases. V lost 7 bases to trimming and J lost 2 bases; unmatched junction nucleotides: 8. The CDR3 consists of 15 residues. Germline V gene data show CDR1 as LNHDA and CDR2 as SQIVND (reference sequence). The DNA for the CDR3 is TGTGCCAGTACCCTGAGGGCGGGAGCCTACAATGAGCAGTTCTTC. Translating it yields CASTLRAGAYNEQFF.

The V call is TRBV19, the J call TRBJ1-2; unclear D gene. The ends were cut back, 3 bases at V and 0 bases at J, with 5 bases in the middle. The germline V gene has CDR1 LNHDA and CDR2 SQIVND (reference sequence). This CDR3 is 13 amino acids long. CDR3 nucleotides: TGTGCCAGTAGTATGCGAGCTAACTATGGCTACACCTTC. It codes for CASSMRANYGYTF.

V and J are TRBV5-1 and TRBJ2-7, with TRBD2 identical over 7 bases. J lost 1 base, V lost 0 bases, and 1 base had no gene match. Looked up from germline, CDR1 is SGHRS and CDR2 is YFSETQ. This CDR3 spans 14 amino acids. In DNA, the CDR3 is TGCGCCAGCAGCTTGGTCGGGGGGTCCTACGAGCAGTACTTC. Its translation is CASSLVGGSYEQYF.

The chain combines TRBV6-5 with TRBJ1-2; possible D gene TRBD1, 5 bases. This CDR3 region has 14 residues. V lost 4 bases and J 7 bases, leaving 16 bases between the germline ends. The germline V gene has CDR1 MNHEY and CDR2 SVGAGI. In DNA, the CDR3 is TGTGCCAGCAGTTCTAAGGGGTCGGAGGGTGGCTACACCTTC. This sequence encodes CASSSKGSEGGYTF.

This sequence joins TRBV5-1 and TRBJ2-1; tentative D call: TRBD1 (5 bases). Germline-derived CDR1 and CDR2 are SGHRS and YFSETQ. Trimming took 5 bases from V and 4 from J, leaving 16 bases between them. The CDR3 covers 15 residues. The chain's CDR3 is CASSPTQQDYNEQFF. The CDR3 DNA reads TGCGCCAGCAGTCCTACACAACAGGATTACAATGAGCAGTTCTTC.

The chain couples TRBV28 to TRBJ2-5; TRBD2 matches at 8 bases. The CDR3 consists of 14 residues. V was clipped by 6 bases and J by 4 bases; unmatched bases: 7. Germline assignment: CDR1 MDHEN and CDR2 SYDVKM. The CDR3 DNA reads TGTGCCAGCAGCCCGGGAGGGCCACGAGAGACCCAGTACTTC. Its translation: CASSPGGPRETQYF.

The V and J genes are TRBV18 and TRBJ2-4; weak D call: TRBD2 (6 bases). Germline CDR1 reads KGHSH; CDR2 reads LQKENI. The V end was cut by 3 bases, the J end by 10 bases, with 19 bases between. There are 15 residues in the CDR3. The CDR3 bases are TGTGCCAGCTCACCTAGACTAGGCCCGGGGGAAATTCAGTACTTC. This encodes CASSPRLGPGEIQYF. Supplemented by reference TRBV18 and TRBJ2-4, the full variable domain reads NAGVMQNPRHLVRRRGQEARLRCSPMKGHSHVYWYRQLPEEGLKFMVYLQKENIIDESGMPKERFSAEFPKEGPSILRIQQVVRGDSAAYFCASSPRLGPGEIQYFGAGTRLSVL.

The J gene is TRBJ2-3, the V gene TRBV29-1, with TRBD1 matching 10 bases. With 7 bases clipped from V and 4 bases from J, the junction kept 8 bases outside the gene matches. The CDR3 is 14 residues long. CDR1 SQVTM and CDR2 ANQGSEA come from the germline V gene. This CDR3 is CSASGTGAADTQYF. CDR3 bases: TGCAGCGCCTCCGGGACAGGGGCGGCAGATACGCAGTATTTT.

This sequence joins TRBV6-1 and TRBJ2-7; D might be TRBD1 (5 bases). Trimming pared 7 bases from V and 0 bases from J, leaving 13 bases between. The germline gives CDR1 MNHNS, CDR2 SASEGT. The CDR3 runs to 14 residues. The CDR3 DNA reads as TGTGCCAGCATCATCAACACAGGCTCCTACGAGCAGTACTTC. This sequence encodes CASIINTGSYEQYF.

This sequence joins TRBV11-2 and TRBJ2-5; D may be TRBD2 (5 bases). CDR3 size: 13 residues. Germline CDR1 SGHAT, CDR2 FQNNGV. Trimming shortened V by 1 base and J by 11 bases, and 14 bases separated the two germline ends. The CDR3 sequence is CASSLVSAREQYF. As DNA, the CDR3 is TGTGCCAGCAGCTTAGTGTCCGCTAGGGAGCAGTACTTC.

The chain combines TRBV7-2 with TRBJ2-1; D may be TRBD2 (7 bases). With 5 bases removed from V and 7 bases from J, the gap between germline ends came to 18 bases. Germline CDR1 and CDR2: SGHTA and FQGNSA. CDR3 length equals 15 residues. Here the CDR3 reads CASSRQRGGRNEQFF. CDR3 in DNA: TGTGCCAGCAGCCGACAAAGGGGGGGAAGGAATGAGCAGTTCTTC.